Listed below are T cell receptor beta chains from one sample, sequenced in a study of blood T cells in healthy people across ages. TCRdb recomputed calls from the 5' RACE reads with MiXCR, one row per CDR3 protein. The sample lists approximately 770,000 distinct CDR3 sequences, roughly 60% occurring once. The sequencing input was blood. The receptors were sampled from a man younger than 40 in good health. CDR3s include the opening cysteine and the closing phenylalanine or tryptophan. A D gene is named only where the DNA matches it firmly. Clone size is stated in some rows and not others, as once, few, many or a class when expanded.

TGTGCCAGCAGCTCCTTTGACAGGGGAGCTTTCTTT	CASSSFDRGAFF	TRBD1	.	TRBV5-6	TRBJ1-1
TGTGCCAGCAGCCACCCCGGTAACTATGGCTACACCTTC	CASSHPGNYGYTF	.	.	TRBV3-1	TRBJ1-2
TGTGCCAGCAGCCACGGCCAGGGAGGGGAGACCCAGTACTTC	CASSHGQGGETQYF	TRBD2	few	TRBV4-2	TRBJ2-5
TGCAGCGTTAAGGGCTACCAAGAGACCCAGTACTTC	CSVKGYQETQYF	.	.	TRBV29-1	TRBJ2-5
TGTGCCAGCAGCTTGGATCTAGCGGGAGGAGCTGGTGCGCAGTATTTT	CASSLDLAGGAGAQYF	TRBD2	.	TRBV7-9	TRBJ2-3
TGTGCCAGCAGCCAATTCGTCGGACCCAAAAACATTCAGTACTTC	CASSQFVGPKNIQYF	.	.	TRBV3-1	TRBJ2-4
TGTGCCAGCAGCTTAGTTTTTGGCCTTACCAATAGGCAGTACTTC	CASSLVFGLTNRQYF	.	.	TRBV7-2	TRBJ2-4
TGTACCAGCAGGACAGGGGGAACAGATACGCAGTATTTT	CTSRTGGTDTQYF	TRBD1	once	TRBV28	TRBJ2-3
TGTGCCAGCAGCCCCGGGCCAGGAGCCTACAATGAGCAGTTCTTC	CASSPGPGAYNEQFF	.	.	TRBV3-1	TRBJ2-1
TGTGCCAGCAGTTACTCGTTCTCGGAGAGCTCCTACGAGCAGTACTTC	CASSYSFSESSYEQYF	.	.	TRBV6-5	TRBJ2-7
TGCGCCAGCAACCAAGGACTAGCGGGAGTAGTTTCCTACGAGCAGTACTTC	CASNQGLAGVVSYEQYF	TRBD2	.	TRBV4-3	TRBJ2-7
TGCAGTACTTGGGACCCTAATGAAAAACTGTTTTTT	CSTWDPNEKLFF	.	.	TRBV20-1	TRBJ1-4
TGCGCCAGCAGCCCCTCCCCCCCTAGCGGGCTCTACGAGCAGTACTTC	CASSPSPPSGLYEQYF	TRBD2	few	TRBV4-3	TRBJ2-7
TGCAGTGCTAGAGGTTGGGTCGAGAGCACCCTGGCGGGTGGCGAGCAGTACTTC	CSARGWVESTLAGGEQYF	.	.	TRBV20-1	TRBJ2-7
TGTGCCAGCAGCGGAAACGGAATCCGCGGCTACACCTTC	CASSGNGIRGYTF	.	.	TRBV9	TRBJ1-2
TGTGCCAGCAGCTTGAGCCGGGACAGCGAGGTTGAGTACTTC	CASSLSRDSEVEYF	TRBD1	.	TRBV7-2	TRBJ2-5
TGTGCCAGCAGCCTCGCTAACAGCCATTCACCCCTCCACTTT	CASSLANSHSPLHF	.	.	TRBV7-9	TRBJ1-6
TGTGCCAGCAGCTTAGATAGCGCGGCTAATGAGCAGTTCTTC	CASSLDSAANEQFF	.	.	TRBV11-2	TRBJ2-1
TGCGCCAGCAGCTTGGAGCGACCCCTAAATGAGCAGTTCTTC	CASSLERPLNEQFF	.	.	TRBV5-1	TRBJ2-1
TGTGCCAGCAGTTTTGGAACGGGTTACGAGCAGTACTTC	CASSFGTGYEQYF	.	.	TRBV27	TRBJ2-7
TGTGCCAGCAGCCCCGTGGGCACCGAAGCTTTCTTT	CASSPVGTEAFF	.	few	TRBV7-9	TRBJ1-1
TGCGCCAGCAGCCAAGACAGACTAGCGGGGAGCACAGATACGCAGTATTTT	CASSQDRLAGSTDTQYF	TRBD2	.	TRBV4-3	TRBJ2-3
TGTGCCATCGGGGACCGGGACAGGTTCACAGATACGCAGTATTTT	CAIGDRDRFTDTQYF	TRBD1	.	TRBV10-3	TRBJ2-3
TGTGCCGGCAGCTTAGGCCCAGGGAGGAACAATCAGCCCCAGCATTTT	CAGSLGPGRNNQPQHF	.	.	TRBV7-2	TRBJ1-5
TGTGCCTGGTTACAAGCGGGATTCTCCTACAATGAGCAGTTCTTC	CAWLQAGFSYNEQFF	TRBD2	once	TRBV30	TRBJ2-1
TGTGCCAGCAGCACGCGACCGCTTTGGGTGAACACTGAAGCTTTCTTT	CASSTRPLWVNTEAFF	.	.	TRBV7-2	TRBJ1-1
TGTGCCAGCAGCCAAGAAACCCACGGGGGTAGTAATGTGGATACGCAGTATTTT	CASSQETHGGSNVDTQYF	.	.	TRBV3-1	TRBJ2-3
TGTGCCTGGAGTCTAGGGACAGCCTACAATGAGCAGTTCTTC	CAWSLGTAYNEQFF	TRBD1	few	TRBV30	TRBJ2-1
TGTGCCAGCAGCCAAGATCTCGGGCGGGATTATGGCTACACCTTC	CASSQDLGRDYGYTF	.	.	TRBV14	TRBJ1-2
TGTGCCAGCAGTTACCGCGGGGCTTTGGGAACTAGCGAGCTCGGAGAGCAGTTCTTC	CASSYRGALGTSELGEQFF	TRBD2	.	TRBV6-5	TRBJ2-1
TGCAGTGCTAGGTGGCCCTATGGCTACACCTTC	CSARWPYGYTF	.	.	TRBV20-1	TRBJ1-2
TGTGCCAGCAGCTTAACGGCGAGGGGGGGAACAGATACGCAGTATTTT	CASSLTARGGTDTQYF	.	.	TRBV7-3	TRBJ2-3
TGCGCCAGCAGGATGGGACCTCCGTCCTACGAGCAGTACTTC	CASRMGPPSYEQYF	.	few	TRBV5-1	TRBJ2-7
TGTGCCACCGGCCCATGGGACCAAGAGACCCAGTACTTC	CATGPWDQETQYF	.	few	TRBV10-3	TRBJ2-5
TGTGCCAGCAGCTTAGTTAACGGGAGGTGGATGAACACTGAAGCTTTCTTT	CASSLVNGRWMNTEAFF	.	.	TRBV7-9	TRBJ1-1
TGTGCCACCAGCATCAGCGGGGGCTCGGAGACCCAGTACTTC	CATSISGGSETQYF	TRBD2	.	TRBV15	TRBJ2-5
TGTGCCAGCAGTTTAGGGCAGGGGCAGAGTGAAAAACTGTTTTTT	CASSLGQGQSEKLFF	.	.	TRBV12-3/TRBV12-4	TRBJ1-4
TGCAGTGCCAACGGTAACGGGATAGCCAAAAACATTCAGTACTTC	CSANGNGIAKNIQYF	.	.	TRBV20-1	TRBJ2-4
TGCGCCAGCAGCTTGATTCCGCGCACCGGGGAGCTGTTTTTT	CASSLIPRTGELFF	.	once	TRBV5-1	TRBJ2-2
TGTGCCACCAGCAGAGATCTCACGGGCGAGCAGTACTTC	CATSRDLTGEQYF	.	.	TRBV15	TRBJ2-7
TGTGCCAGCAGTACGAGTTGGACCGTCCAAGAGACCCAGTACTTC	CASSTSWTVQETQYF	.	.	TRBV6-6	TRBJ2-5
TGTGCCAGCTCACCAGGGGACAGATCAACCCCAAATGAGCAGTTCTTC	CASSPGDRSTPNEQFF	TRBD1	.	TRBV18	TRBJ2-1
TGTGCCAGCAGCGGACGTTACAGGGATGAGCAGTTCTTC	CASSGRYRDEQFF	.	.	TRBV2	TRBJ2-1
TGCAGCGTCGCGCGACAGGGGAACTATGGCTACACCTTC	CSVARQGNYGYTF	TRBD1	.	TRBV29-1	TRBJ1-2
TGTGCCAGCAGTGAGTTAGGGACAGGCACCAACGTCCTGACTTTC	CASSELGTGTNVLTF	TRBD1	.	TRBV6-4	TRBJ2-6
TGCGCCAGCAGCCAAGATGGTGGGGGGTCAGAAGAGACCCAGTACTTC	CASSQDGGGSEETQYF	.	.	TRBV4-1	TRBJ2-5
TGTGCCTGGAGCTATAACCGGGACCCTCAGTTCTTC	CAWSYNRDPQFF	.	few	TRBV30	TRBJ2-1
TGTGCCAGCAGCCCGCGACTAGCGGGCTACGAGCAGTACTTC	CASSPRLAGYEQYF	TRBD2	.	TRBV7-9	TRBJ2-7
TGCGCCAGCAGCGCCCAGGGAGGTGCTAATGAAAAACTGTTTTTT	CASSAQGGANEKLFF	.	.	TRBV5-1	TRBJ1-4
TGTGCCAGCAACAGGGGGCCCTACGAGCAGTACTTC	CASNRGPYEQYF	TRBD1	few	TRBV2	TRBJ2-7
TGTGCCAGCAGCCCCAGGGCCGGTACTGGGAATTCACCCCTCCACTTT	CASSPRAGTGNSPLHF	.	.	TRBV7-2	TRBJ1-6
TGCGCCAGCAGCGAACAGGGGACTAACACTGAAGCTTTCTTT	CASSEQGTNTEAFF	TRBD1	.	TRBV10-2	TRBJ1-1
TGTGCCATCCAGGCCGTATCAGGGGGGGAGCTGTTTTTT	CAIQAVSGGELFF	.	.	TRBV6-2/TRBV6-3	TRBJ2-2
TGTGCCATCAGCCGGGACGGAGACACTGAAGCTTTCTTT	CAISRDGDTEAFF	.	few	TRBV10-3	TRBJ1-1
TGCGCCAGCAGCCACCTAACTAAACCTAGCGGGTCAGATACGCAGTATTTT	CASSHLTKPSGSDTQYF	TRBD2	many	TRBV4-3	TRBJ2-3